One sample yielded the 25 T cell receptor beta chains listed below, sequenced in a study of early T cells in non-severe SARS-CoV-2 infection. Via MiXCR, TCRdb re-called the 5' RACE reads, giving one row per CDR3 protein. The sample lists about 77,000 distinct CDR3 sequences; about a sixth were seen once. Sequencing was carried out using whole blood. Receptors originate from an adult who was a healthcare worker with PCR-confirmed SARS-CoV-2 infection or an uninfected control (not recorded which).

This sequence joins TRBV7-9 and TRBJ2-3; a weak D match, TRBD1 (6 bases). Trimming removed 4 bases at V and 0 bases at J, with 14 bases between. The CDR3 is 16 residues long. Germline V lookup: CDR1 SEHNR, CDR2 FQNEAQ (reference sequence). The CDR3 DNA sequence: TGTGCCAGCAGCTCGGGACACCTGACTAGCACAGATACGCAGTATTTT. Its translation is CASSSGHLTSTDTQYF.

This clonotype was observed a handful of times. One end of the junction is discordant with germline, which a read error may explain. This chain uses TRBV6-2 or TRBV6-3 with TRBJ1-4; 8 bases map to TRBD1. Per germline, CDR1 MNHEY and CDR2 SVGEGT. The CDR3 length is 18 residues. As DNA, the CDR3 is TGTGCCAGCAGTCACTCCACAGAGGACAGGGTCGCCAATGAAAAACTGTTTTTT. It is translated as CASSHSTEDRVANEKLFF.

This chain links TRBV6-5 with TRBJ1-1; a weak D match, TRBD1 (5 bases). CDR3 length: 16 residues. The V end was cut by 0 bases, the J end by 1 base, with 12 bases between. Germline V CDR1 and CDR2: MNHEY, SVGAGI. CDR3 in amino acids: CASSYSFFGGNTEAFF. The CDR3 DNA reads TGTGCCAGCAGTTACTCGTTCTTCGGGGGGAACACTGAAGCTTTCTTT.

CDR3 sequence reads: CASSQGSGGNTEAFF. CDR3 coding DNA: TGCGCCAGCAGCCAAGGTTCAGGGGGCAACACTGAAGCTTTCTTT. The chain couples TRBV4-1 to TRBJ1-1; 8 bases agree with TRBD1. The length of the CDR3 is 15 residues. Looked up from germline, CDR1 is MGHRA and CDR2 is YSYEKL. J gave up 2 bases and V 1 base, and 3 bases lay outside the gene matches.

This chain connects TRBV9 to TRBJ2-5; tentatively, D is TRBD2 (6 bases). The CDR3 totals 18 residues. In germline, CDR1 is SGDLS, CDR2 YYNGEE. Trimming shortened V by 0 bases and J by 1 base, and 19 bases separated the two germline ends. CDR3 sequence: CASSVAGGEVGFQETQYF. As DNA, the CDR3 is TGTGCCAGCAGCGTAGCAGGAGGGGAGGTAGGATTCCAAGAGACCCAGTACTTC.

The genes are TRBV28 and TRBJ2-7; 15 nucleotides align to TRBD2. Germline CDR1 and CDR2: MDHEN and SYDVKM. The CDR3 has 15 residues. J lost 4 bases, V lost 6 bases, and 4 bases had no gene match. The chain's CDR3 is CASRPGTSGGYEQYF. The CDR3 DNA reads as TGTGCCAGCAGGCCCGGGACTAGCGGGGGGTACGAGCAGTACTTC.

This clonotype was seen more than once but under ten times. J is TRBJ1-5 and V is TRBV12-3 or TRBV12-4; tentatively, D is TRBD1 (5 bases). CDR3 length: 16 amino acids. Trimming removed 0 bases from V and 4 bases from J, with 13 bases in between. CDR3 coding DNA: TGTGCCAGCAGTTTAGCGCTAGGGGTCGTAAATCAGCCCCAGCATTTT. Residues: CASSLALGVVNQPQHF.

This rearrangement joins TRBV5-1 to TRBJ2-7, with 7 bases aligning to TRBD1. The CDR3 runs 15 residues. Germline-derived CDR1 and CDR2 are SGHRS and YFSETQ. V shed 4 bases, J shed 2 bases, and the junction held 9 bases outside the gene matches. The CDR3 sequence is CASSVSGTVTYEQYF. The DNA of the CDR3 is TGCGCCAGCAGCGTCTCCGGGACAGTTACCTACGAGCAGTACTTC. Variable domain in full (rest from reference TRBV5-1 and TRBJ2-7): KAGVTQTPRYLIKTRGQQVTLSCSPISGHRSVSWYQQTPGQGLQFLFEYFSETQRNKGNFPGRFSGRQFSNSRSEMNVSTLELGDSALYLCASSVSGTVTYEQYFGPGTRLTVT.

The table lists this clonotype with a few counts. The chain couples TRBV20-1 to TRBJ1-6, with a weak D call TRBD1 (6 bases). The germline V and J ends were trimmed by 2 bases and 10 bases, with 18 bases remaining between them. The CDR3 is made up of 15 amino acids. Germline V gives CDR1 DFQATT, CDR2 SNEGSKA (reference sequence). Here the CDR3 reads CSARSGGRGNSPLHF. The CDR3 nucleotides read TGCAGTGCTAGAAGCGGTGGCAGGGGTAACTCACCCCTCCACTTT.

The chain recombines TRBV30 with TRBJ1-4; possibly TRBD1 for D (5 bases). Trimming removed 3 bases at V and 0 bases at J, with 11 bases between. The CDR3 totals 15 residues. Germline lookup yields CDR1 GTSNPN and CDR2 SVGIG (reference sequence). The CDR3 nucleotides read TGTGCCTGGAGACCCGGGACCGCAACTAATGAAAAACTGTTTTTT. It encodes CAWRPGTATNEKLFF.

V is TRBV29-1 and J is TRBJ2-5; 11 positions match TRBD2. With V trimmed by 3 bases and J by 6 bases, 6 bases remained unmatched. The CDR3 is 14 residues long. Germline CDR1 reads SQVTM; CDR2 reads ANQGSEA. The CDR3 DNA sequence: TGCAGCGTTGACCCGGGACTAGCGGTAAAGACCCAGTACTTC. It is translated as CSVDPGLAVKTQYF.

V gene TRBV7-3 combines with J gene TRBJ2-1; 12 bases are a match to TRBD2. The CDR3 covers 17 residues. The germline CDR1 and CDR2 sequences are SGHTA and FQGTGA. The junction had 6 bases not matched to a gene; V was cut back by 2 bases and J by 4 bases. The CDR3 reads CASSLASGGAGYNEQFF. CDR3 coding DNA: TGTGCCAGCAGCTTAGCTAGCGGGGGGGCCGGGTACAATGAGCAGTTCTTC.

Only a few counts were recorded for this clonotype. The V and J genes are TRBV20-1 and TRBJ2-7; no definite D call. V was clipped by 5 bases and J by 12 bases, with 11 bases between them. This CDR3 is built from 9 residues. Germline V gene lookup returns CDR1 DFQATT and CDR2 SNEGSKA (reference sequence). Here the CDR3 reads CSAAPRMYF. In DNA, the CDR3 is TGCAGTGCTGCTCCCCGGATGTACTTC.

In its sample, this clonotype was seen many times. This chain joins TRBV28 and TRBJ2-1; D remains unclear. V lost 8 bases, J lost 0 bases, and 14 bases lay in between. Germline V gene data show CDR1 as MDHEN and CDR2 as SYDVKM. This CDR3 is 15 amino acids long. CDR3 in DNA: TGTGCCAGCCTTACTCAGGTTAGCTCCTACAATGAGCAGTTCTTC. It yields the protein CASLTQVSSYNEQFF.

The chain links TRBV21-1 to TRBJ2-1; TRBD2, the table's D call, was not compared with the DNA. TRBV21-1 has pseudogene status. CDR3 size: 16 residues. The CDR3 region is CASSKGTSGGNNEQFF. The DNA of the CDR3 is TGTGCCAGCAGCAAAGGAACTAGCGGGGGGAACAATGAGCAGTTCTTC.

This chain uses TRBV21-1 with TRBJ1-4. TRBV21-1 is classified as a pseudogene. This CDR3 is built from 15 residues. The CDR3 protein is CASSKAVETNEKLFF. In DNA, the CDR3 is TGTGCCAGCAGCAAAGCGGTGGAAACTAATGAAAAACTGTTTTTT.

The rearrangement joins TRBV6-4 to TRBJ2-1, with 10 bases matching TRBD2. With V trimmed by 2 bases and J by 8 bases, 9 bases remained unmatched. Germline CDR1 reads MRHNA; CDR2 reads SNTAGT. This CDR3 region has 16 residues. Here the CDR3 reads CASSDDASGGLDEQFF. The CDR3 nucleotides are TGTGCCAGCAGTGACGATGCTAGCGGGGGTCTGGATGAGCAGTTCTTC.

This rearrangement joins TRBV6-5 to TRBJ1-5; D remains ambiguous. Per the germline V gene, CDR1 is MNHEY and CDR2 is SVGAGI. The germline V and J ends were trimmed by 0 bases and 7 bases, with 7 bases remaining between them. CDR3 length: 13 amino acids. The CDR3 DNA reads TGTGCCAGCAGTTACTCGAGGTTACAGCCCCAGCATTTT. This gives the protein CASSYSRLQPQHF.

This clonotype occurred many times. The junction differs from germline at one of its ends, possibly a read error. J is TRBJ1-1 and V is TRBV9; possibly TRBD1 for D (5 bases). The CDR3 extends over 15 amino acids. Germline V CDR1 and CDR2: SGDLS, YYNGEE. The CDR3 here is CASSPRSRENTEALF. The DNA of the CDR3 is TGTGCCAGCAGCCCCCGTTCCAGGGAGAACACTGAAGCTCTCTTT.

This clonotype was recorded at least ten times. CDR3 protein: CASSQDLYGAQHF. CDR3 DNA sequence: TGTGCCAGCAGCCAAGACCTTTATGGGGCCCAGCATTTT. The chain combines TRBV14 with TRBJ1-5; D uncertain. Germline CDR1 and CDR2: SGHDN and FVKESK. The CDR3 runs to 13 residues. Trimming removed 0 bases from V and 11 bases from J, with 11 bases in between. The full variable domain, completed using reference TRBV14 and TRBJ1-5, is EAGVTQFPSHSVIEKGQTVTLRCDPISGHDNLYWYRRVMGKEIKFLLHFVKESKQDESGMPNNRFLAERTGGTYSTLKVQPAELEDSGVYFCASSQDLYGAQHFGDGTRLSIL.

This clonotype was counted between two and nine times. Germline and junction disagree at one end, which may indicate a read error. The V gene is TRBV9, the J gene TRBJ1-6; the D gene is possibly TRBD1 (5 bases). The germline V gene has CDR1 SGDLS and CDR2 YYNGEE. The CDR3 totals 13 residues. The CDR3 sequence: CASSVGEGAPLHF. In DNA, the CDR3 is TGCGCCAGCAGCGTAGGGGAAGGAGCCCCCCTCCACTTT.

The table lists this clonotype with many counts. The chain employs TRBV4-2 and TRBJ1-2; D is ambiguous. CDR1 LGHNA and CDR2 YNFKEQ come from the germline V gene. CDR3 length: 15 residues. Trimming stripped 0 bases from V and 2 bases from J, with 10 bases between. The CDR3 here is CASSQDSAKNYGYTF. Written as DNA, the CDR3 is TGTGCCAGCAGCCAAGACAGCGCCAAAAACTATGGCTACACCTTC.

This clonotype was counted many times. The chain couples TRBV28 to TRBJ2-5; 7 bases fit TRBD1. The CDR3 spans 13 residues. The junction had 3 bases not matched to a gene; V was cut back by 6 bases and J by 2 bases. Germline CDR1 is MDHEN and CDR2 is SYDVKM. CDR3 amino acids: CASSTRGQETQYF. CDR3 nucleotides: TGTGCCAGCAGCACCAGGGGGCAAGAGACCCAGTACTTC.

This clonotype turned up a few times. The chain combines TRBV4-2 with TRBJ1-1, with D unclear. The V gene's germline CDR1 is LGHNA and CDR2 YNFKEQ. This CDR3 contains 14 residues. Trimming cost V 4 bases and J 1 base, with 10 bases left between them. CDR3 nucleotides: TGTGCCAGCAGCCGGGAACTCTCGAACACTGAAGCTTTCTTT. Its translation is CASSRELSNTEAFF.

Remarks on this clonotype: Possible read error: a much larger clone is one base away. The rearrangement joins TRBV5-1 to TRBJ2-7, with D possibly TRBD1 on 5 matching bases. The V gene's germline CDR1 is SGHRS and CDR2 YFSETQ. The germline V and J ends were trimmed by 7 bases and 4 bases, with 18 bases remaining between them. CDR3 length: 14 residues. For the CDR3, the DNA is TGCGCCAGCCAGGACACATGGGGCCGGTACGAGCAGTACTTC. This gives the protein CASQDTWGRYEQYF.